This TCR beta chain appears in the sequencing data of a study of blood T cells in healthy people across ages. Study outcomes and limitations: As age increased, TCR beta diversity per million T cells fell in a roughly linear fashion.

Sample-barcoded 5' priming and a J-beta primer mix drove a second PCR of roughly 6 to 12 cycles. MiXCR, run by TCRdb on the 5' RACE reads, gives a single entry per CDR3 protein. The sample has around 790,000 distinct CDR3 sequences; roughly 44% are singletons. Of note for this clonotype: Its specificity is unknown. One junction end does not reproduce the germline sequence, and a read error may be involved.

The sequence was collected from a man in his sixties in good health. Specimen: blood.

CDR3 bases: TGTGCCAGCAGTGACTCGGGACCCTATGGCTACACCTTC. This gives the protein CASSDSGPYGYTF. V usage is TRBV6-2 or TRBV6-3 and J usage is TRBJ1-2; D perhaps matches TRBD1 (5 bases). This CDR3 contains 13 residues. The germline V gene encodes CDR1 MNHEY and CDR2 SVGEGT.